These T cell receptor beta chains were read from a single sample in a study of spatial heterogeneity in lung cancer. TCRdb redid the calling of the 5' RACE reads with MiXCR, one entry per CDR3 protein. The table has 9,500 to 14,000 distinct CDR3 sequences, roughly 3.7% seen once. This specimen consisted of PBMCs, obtained at surgery. The receptors here all came from a female donor with early-stage non-small cell lung cancer. Each CDR3 is given with its conserved first and last residue. The D gene is left open where the match is weak. Expanded clones get a size class; other rows say once, few or many, or leave the size out.

>NA|TRBJ2-1|TRBV27|few
CASSLLRNNEQFF
TGTGCCAGCAGTTTATTAAGGAACAATGAGCAGTTCTTC
>NA|TRBJ1-6|TRBV6-6|many
CASRPPGEYNSPLHF
TGTGCCAGCAGGCCCCCAGGGGAGTATAATTCACCCCTCCACTTT
>TRBD2|TRBJ2-1|TRBV7-8|many
CASSSTYLAGAINEQFF
TGTGCCAGCAGCTCGACTTACCTAGCGGGAGCCATCAATGAGCAGTTCTTC
>NA|TRBJ2-5|TRBV9|many
CASSVESDWQETQYF
TGTGCCAGCAGCGTAGAATCGGATTGGCAAGAGACCCAGTACTTC
>NA|TRBJ1-5|TRBV12-3/TRBV12-4|many
CASSAQYGNQPQHF
TGTGCCAGCAGCGCTCAGTACGGCAATCAGCCCCAGCATTTT
>TRBD2|TRBJ2-1|TRBV9|many
CASSESRTSGGVFF
TGTGCCAGCAGCGAGTCCCGGACTAGCGGGGGGGTGTTCTTC
>NA|TRBJ2-5|TRBV29-1|many
CSVEGWEQETQYF
TGCAGCGTCGAGGGGTGGGAACAAGAGACCCAGTACTTC
>TRBD1|TRBJ1-6|TRBV7-2|NA
CASSSVGTGNSPLHF
TGTGCCAGCAGCTCCGTTGGGACAGGGAATTCACCCCTCCACTTT
>NA|TRBJ1-1|TRBV18|many
CASSSGMNTEAFF
TGTGCCAGCTCGTCGGGTATGAACACTGAAGCTTTCTTT
>NA|TRBJ1-3|TRBV18|many
CASSPTRGSGNTIYF
TGTGCCAGCTCACCTACCAGGGGATCTGGAAACACCATATATTTT
>NA|TRBJ2-2|TRBV5-1|many
CASSLLANTGELFF
TGCGCCAGCAGCTTGTTAGCTAACACCGGGGAGCTGTTTTTT
>NA|TRBJ2-3|TRBV5-1|many
CASSFQGEDTQYF
TGCGCCAGCAGCTTTCAGGGCGAGGATACGCAGTATTTT
>NA|TRBJ2-3|TRBV19|many
CASSQSTDTQYF
TGTGCCAGTAGTCAAAGCACAGATACGCAGTATTTT
>NA|TRBJ2-1|TRBV4-1|few
CASSQTGAGPYNEQFF
TGCGCCAGCAGCCAAACGGGAGCGGGTCCCTACAATGAGCAGTTCTTC
>NA|TRBJ2-7|TRBV20-1|many
CSATTLVQGAEQYF
TGCAGTGCCACGACGTTGGTCCAGGGAGCCGAGCAGTACTTC
>NA|TRBJ1-1|TRBV5-1|few
CASSYAGRLNTEAFF
TGCGCCAGCAGTTATGCGGGTCGTTTGAACACTGAAGCTTTCTTT
>NA|TRBJ2-7|TRBV6-6|few
CASSFRQAYEQYF
TGTGCCAGCAGTTTCCGACAGGCTTACGAGCAGTACTTC
>NA|TRBJ2-1|TRBV6-1|many
CASSPQGLSYNEQFF
TGTGCCAGCAGTCCTCAGGGCCTATCTTACAATGAGCAGTTCTTC
>NA|TRBJ2-3|TRBV20-1|many
CSAKLGGATDTQYF
TGCAGTGCTAAGTTGGGCGGGGCCACAGATACGCAGTATTTT
>TRBD2|TRBJ2-7|TRBV6-2/TRBV6-3|many
CASSSWTSGGNEQYF
TGTGCCAGCAGTTCCTGGACTAGCGGGGGAAACGAGCAGTACTTC
>TRBD2|TRBJ2-5|TRBV2|many
CASSGLAGETQYF
TGTGCCAGCAGTGGACTAGCGGGGGAGACCCAGTACTTC
>NA|TRBJ2-3|TRBV9|many
CASSVAGLALGTDTQYF
TGTGCCAGCAGCGTAGCAGGGCTAGCGTTGGGCACAGATACGCAGTATTTT
>NA|TRBJ2-3|TRBV2|NA
CASMRGSGPTDTQYF
TGTGCCAGCATGCGCGGTTCGGGGCCTACAGATACGCAGTATTTT
>NA|TRBJ1-5|TRBV5-1|medium-sized
CASSLGPEQPQHF
TGCGCCAGCAGCTTGGGGCCAGAGCAGCCCCAGCATTTT